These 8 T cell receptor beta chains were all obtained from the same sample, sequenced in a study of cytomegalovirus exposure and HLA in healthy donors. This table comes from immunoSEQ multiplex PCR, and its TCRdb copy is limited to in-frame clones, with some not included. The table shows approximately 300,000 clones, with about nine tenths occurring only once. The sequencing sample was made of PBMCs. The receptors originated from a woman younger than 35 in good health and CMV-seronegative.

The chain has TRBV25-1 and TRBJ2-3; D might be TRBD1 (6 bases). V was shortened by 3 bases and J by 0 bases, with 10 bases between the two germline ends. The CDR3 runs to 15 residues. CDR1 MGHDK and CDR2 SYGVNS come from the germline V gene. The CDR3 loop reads CASSDGQISTDTQYF. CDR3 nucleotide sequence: TGTGCCAGCAGTGACGGACAGATAAGCACAGATACGCAGTATTTT.

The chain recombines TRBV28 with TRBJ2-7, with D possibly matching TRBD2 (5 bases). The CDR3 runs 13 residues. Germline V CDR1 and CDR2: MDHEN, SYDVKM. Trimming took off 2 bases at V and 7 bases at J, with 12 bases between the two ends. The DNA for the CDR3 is TGTGCCAGCAGTTTAATGGTAGGGAGTGAGCAGTACTTC. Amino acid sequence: CASSLMVGSEQYF.

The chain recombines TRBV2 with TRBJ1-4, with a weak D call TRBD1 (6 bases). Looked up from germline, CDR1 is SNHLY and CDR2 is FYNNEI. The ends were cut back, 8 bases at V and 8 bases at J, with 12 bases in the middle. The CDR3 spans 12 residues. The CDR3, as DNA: TGTGCCAGCGGAGGACAGTCCGAAAAACTGTTTTTT. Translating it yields CASGGQSEKLFF. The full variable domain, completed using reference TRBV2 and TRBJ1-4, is EPEVTQTPSHQVTQMGQEVILRCVPISNHLYFYWYRQILGQKVEFLVSFYNNEISEKSEIFDDQFSVERPDGSNFTLKIRSTKLEDSAMYFCASGGQSEKLFFGSGTQLSVL.

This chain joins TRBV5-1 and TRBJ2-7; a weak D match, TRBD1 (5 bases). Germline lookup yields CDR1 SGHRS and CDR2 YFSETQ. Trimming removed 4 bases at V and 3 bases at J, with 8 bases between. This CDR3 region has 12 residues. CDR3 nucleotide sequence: TGCGCCAGCAGCGACACAGGCTACGAGCAGTACTTC. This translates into CASSDTGYEQYF.

Here the CDR3 reads CASSLRDRDHEQYF. The CDR3, as DNA: TGTGCCAGCAGCTTACGAGACAGGGACCACGAGCAGTACTTC. The chain is built from TRBV7-2 and TRBJ2-7; 7 bases are a match to TRBD1. Germline assignment: CDR1 SGHTA and CDR2 FQGNSA. Trimming took 2 bases from V and 5 from J; bases not matched to a gene: 6. The CDR3 sequence is 14 residues long.

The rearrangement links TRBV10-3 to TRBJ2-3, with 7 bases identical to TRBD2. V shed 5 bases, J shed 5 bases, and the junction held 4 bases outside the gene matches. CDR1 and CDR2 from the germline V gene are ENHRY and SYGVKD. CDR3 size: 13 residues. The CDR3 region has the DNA TGTGCCATCAGTCCCCCGGGAGGAGATACGCAGTATTTT. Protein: CAISPPGGDTQYF.

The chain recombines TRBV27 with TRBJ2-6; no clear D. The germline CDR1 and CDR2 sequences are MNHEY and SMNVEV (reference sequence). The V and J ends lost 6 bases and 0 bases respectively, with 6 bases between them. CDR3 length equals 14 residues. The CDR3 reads CASSLLSGANVLTF. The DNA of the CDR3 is TGTGCCAGCAGCCTCCTCTCTGGGGCCAACGTCCTGACTTTC.

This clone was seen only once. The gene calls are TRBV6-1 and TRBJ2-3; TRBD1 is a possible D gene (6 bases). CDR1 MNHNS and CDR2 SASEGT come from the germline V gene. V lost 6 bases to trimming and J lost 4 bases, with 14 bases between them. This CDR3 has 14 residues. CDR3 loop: CASSFNGGADTQYF. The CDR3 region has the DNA TGTGCCAGCAGCTTCAATGGGGGCGCAGATACGCAGTATTTT.